A single sample is the source of the 27 T cell receptor beta chains below, sequenced in a study of T cells in tuberculosis. Repertoires were generated with immunoSEQ multiplex PCR, while TCRdb's copy carries only in-frame clones and drops some. The sample holds about 49,000 clones, about 95% seen once. The time point denotes: new active TB diagnosis, blood taken before or within 7 days of starting treatment. Specimen: PBMCs, collected at tuberculosis diagnosis. Receptors originate from an adult with tuberculosis.

J is TRBJ2-2 and V is TRBV19; D possibly corresponds to TRBD1 (5 bases). Germline CDR1 LNHDA, CDR2 SQIVND (reference sequence). V was cut by 3 bases and J by 0 bases, with 8 bases left in between. CDR3 length: 15 amino acids. The CDR3 sequence: CASSMAGTNTGELFF. As DNA, the CDR3 is TGTGCCAGTAGTATGGCAGGGACGAACACCGGGGAGCTGTTTTTT.

This clone has just one count. The V gene is TRBV9, the J gene TRBJ2-3; 7 bases fit TRBD2. CDR1 is SGDLS and CDR2 is YYNGEE in the germline V gene. The ends lost 1 base at V and 0 bases at J; junction bases unmatched: 2. The CDR3 is made up of 15 amino acids. CDR3 in DNA: TGTGCCAGCAGCGTACTAGCGGCTAGCACAGATACGCAGTATTTT. Its protein product is CASSVLAASTDTQYF.

The CDR3 region has the DNA TGCGCCAGCAGGGGGGGAGAGACCCAGTACTTC. Translating gives CASRGGETQYF. The chain couples TRBV10-2 to TRBJ2-5; D is possibly TRBD2 (6 bases). Trimming took 6 bases from V and 4 from J, leaving 6 bases between them. This CDR3 comprises 11 residues. CDR1 WSHSY and CDR2 SAAADI come from the germline V gene.

The V call is TRBV28, the J call TRBJ1-5; D gene uncertain. Germline CDR1 reads MDHEN; CDR2 reads SYDVKM. This CDR3 contains 15 residues. Trimming left V 4 bases short and J 7 bases short, with 17 bases between. CDR3: CASSSGWQPGQPQHF. Written as DNA, the CDR3 is TGTGCCAGCAGTTCCGGGTGGCAGCCGGGGCAGCCCCAGCATTTT.

The chain uses TRBV6-6 and TRBJ1-1, with a tentative D call TRBD1 (6 bases). The CDR3 covers 12 residues. Germline V gene data show CDR1 as MNHNY and CDR2 as SVGAGI (reference sequence). The V end lost 2 bases, the J end lost 11 bases, and 12 bases lay between the germline ends. The CDR3 DNA follows: TGTGCCAGCAGTTACCCCAACAGGGAGGCTTTCTTT. This gives the protein CASSYPNREAFF.

V gene TRBV7-2 combines with J gene TRBJ2-2; 9 bases match TRBD1. The CDR3 sequence is 16 residues long. Germline assignment: CDR1 SGHTA and CDR2 FQGNSA. V lost 5 bases, J lost 4 bases, and 8 bases stayed unmatched. The CDR3 DNA sequence: TGTGCCAGCAGCCCGGGACAGGGAGTTGGCACCGGGGAGCTGTTTTTT. Protein: CASSPGQGVGTGELFF.

The chain employs TRBV10-2 and TRBJ2-7; D perhaps matches TRBD2 (6 bases). Trimming stripped 3 bases from V and 6 bases from J, with 15 bases between. Germline CDR1 is WSHSY and CDR2 is SAAADI. The CDR3 extends over 14 amino acids. As DNA, the CDR3 is TGCGCCAGCAGTGATGGGGGGATTCTCGCCGAGCAGTACTTC. Translating gives CASSDGGILAEQYF.

The CDR3 is CSVEAPTGSDTEAFF. In nucleotides, the CDR3 is TGCAGCGTTGAAGCCCCGACAGGGAGCGACACTGAAGCTTTCTTT. This chain connects TRBV29-1 to TRBJ1-1; TRBD1 matches 7 bases. The CDR3 spans 15 residues. The V and J ends lost 1 base and 3 bases, in that order; junction bases with no gene match: 8. Germline V gene sequence: CDR1 SQVTM, CDR2 ANQGSEA.

The chain couples TRBV29-1 to TRBJ1-2; D perhaps matches TRBD1 (5 bases). Trimming cost V 6 bases and J 8 bases, with 25 bases left between them. Germline lookup yields CDR1 SQVTM and CDR2 ANQGSEA. The CDR3 is made up of 15 amino acids. The CDR3 is CSVETVGGGLVGYTF. Here the CDR3 DNA reads TGCAGCGTCGAGACCGTGGGGGGAGGTTTAGTCGGCTACACCTTC.

This clone was observed a single time. This chain links TRBV19 with TRBJ2-1; no clear D gene. V lost 9 bases and J 6 bases, leaving 21 bases between the germline ends. Germline lookup yields CDR1 LNHDA and CDR2 SQIVND (reference sequence). The CDR3 contains 15 residues. As DNA, the CDR3 is TGTGCCAGAAACCTTGACTTGCAGCTGGGCAATGAGCAGTTCTTC. Protein product: CARNLDLQLGNEQFF.

V usage is TRBV2 and J usage is TRBJ1-2, with D perhaps TRBD1 (6 bases). CDR1 and CDR2 from the germline V gene are SNHLY and FYNNEI. Trimming stripped 10 bases from V and 6 bases from J, with 24 bases between. CDR3 size: 15 residues. CDR3 region: CAISQGRGRGHGYTF. The CDR3, as DNA: TGTGCCATCTCACAAGGCAGGGGCAGAGGGCATGGCTACACCTTC.

The chain employs TRBV28 and TRBJ1-2; D remains unclear. CDR1 and CDR2 (germline): MDHEN, SYDVKM. This CDR3 has 11 residues. The V gene lost 8 bases and the J gene lost 5 bases, with 9 bases spanning the gap. This chain's CDR3 is CASSGGYGYTF. Here the CDR3 DNA reads TGTGCCAGCTCCGGAGGTTATGGCTACACCTTC.

In its sample, this clone was seen once. CDR3 coding DNA: TGTGCCTGGAGTGTAAAGGGGGCCGGGAATCAGCCCCAGCATTTT. Residues: CAWSVKGAGNQPQHF. The V gene is TRBV30, the J gene TRBJ1-5; 7 bases are a match to TRBD1. CDR3 size: 15 residues. Germline V gene lookup returns CDR1 GTSNPN and CDR2 SVGIG (reference sequence). The V gene end was trimmed by 0 bases and the J gene end by 4 bases; junction bases not matched to a gene: 6.

The CDR3 DNA follows: TGTGCCAGCAGCCCTAGCGGGAGAGTCTACGAGCAGTACTTC. Its translation is CASSPSGRVYEQYF. This chain joins TRBV7-6 and TRBJ2-7; 10 bases fit TRBD2. The J segment lost 3 bases and the V segment lost 5 bases, leaving 4 bases of the junction unmatched. The CDR3 runs to 14 residues. Germline values: CDR1 SGHVS, CDR2 FNYEAQ.

This chain joins TRBV2 and TRBJ2-2; 7 bases match TRBD2. Germline V gene lookup returns CDR1 SNHLY and CDR2 FYNNEI. J was trimmed by 2 bases and V by 4 bases; bases with no gene match: 7. CDR3 length: 16 amino acids. CDR3 sequence reads: CASSALAASNTGELFF. Here the CDR3 DNA reads TGTGCCAGCAGTGCCCTAGCGGCGAGTAACACCGGGGAGCTGTTTTTT.

This clone was recorded once. The chain is built from TRBV7-2 and TRBJ2-7; the match to TRBD2 covers 11 bases. The CDR3 runs 19 residues. Germline V gene sequence: CDR1 SGHTA, CDR2 FQGNSA. V lost 4 bases to trimming and J lost 5 bases; unmatched junction nucleotides: 19. Here the CDR3 DNA reads TGTGCCAGCAGCTCCCGTACTAGCGGGAGTGTCCCAAGGCACCACGAGCAGTACTTC. It yields the protein CASSSRTSGSVPRHHEQYF.

The chain links TRBV5-8 to TRBJ1-1; D perhaps matches TRBD1 (5 bases). This CDR3 has 14 amino acids. V lost 7 bases to trimming and J lost 1 base, with 14 bases between them. Germline CDR1 is SGHTS and CDR2 is YDEGEE. In nucleotides, the CDR3 is TGTGCCAGCGATCGTCGGCAGGGGAACACTGAAGCTTTCTTT. Protein: CASDRRQGNTEAFF.

The J gene is TRBJ2-1, the V gene TRBV5-1, with TRBD1 as a possible D gene (7 bases). CDR3 length: 15 amino acids. The germline V gene encodes CDR1 SGHRS and CDR2 YFSETQ. Deletions cut 4 bases from V and 5 bases from J, with 16 bases between. This chain's CDR3 is CASSQTGGGHNEQFF. The DNA of the CDR3 is TGCGCCAGCAGCCAGACTGGAGGGGGCCACAATGAGCAGTTCTTC.

About this clone itself: The junction shows a germline mismatch at one end, possibly a read error. J is TRBJ2-3 and V is TRBV10-1, with 8 nucleotides matching TRBD2. The length of the CDR3 is 15 residues. Germline V lookup: CDR1 WNHNN, CDR2 SYGVQD (reference sequence). CDR3 protein: CASIEKRGTPDTQYF. Written as DNA, the CDR3 is TGCGCCAGCATTGAGAAGCGGGGGACCCCAGATACGCAGTATTTT.

This sequence joins TRBV4-3 and TRBJ1-1; TRBD1 might be the D (5 bases). V lost 1 base to trimming and J lost 4 bases, with 13 bases between them. The germline V gene encodes CDR1 LGHNA and CDR2 YSLEER. This CDR3 region has 15 residues. The CDR3 DNA sequence: TGCGCCAGCAGCCAAGTAGTCGGGGGGGTCACTGAAGCTTTCTTT. This gives the protein CASSQVVGGVTEAFF.

This chain joins TRBV5-4 and TRBJ2-1; 9 bases agree with TRBD2. CDR3 length: 18 residues. V lost 6 bases and J lost 2; bases outside the gene matches: 15. Germline V lookup: CDR1 SGHNT, CDR2 YYREEE (reference sequence). The CDR3 coding sequence is TGTGCCAGCACCCGGGGGGCTAGCGGGGCCGGGGCCTACAATGAGCAGTTCTTC. Encoded protein: CASTRGASGAGAYNEQFF.

The genes are TRBV19 and TRBJ1-2; TRBD1 is a possible D gene (5 bases). V lost 3 bases and J 7 bases, leaving 9 bases between the germline ends. Germline CDR1 and CDR2: LNHDA and SQIVND (reference sequence). CDR3 size: 12 residues. Written as DNA, the CDR3 is TGTGCCAGTAGTATCGTGGGGGGTGGCTACACCTTC. Translated: CASSIVGGGYTF. Full variable domain (missing parts from reference TRBV19 and TRBJ1-2): DGGITQSPKYLFRKEGQNVTLSCEQNLNHDAMYWYRQDPGQGLRLIYYSQIVNDFQKGDIAEGYSVSREKKESFPLTVTSAQKNPTAFYLCASSIVGGGYTFGSGTRLTVV.

In DNA form, the CDR3 reads TGTGCCAGCAGCCAACAACGACCAAGCGGGAGTGAGACCCAGTACTTC. Amino acid sequence: CASSQQRPSGSETQYF. The V call is TRBV27, the J call TRBJ2-5; 8 nucleotides agree with TRBD2. From germline, CDR1 is MNHEY and CDR2 SMNVEV (reference sequence). Germline trimming cut 6 bases from V and 5 bases from J; bases unmatched to any gene: 14. This CDR3 has 16 residues.

Only a few counts were recorded for this clone. The chain uses TRBV5-8 and TRBJ2-3; the match to TRBD2 covers 14 bases. This CDR3 has 18 residues. Germline V gives CDR1 SGHTS, CDR2 YDEGEE. J was trimmed by 5 bases and V by 4 bases; bases with no gene match: 12. The CDR3 here is CASSRRTSGRTGRDTQYF. CDR3 DNA: TGTGCCAGCAGCCGCCGGACTAGCGGGAGGACGGGTCGAGATACGCAGTATTTT.

The chain employs TRBV7-2 and TRBJ2-1; 10 bases map to TRBD2. CDR1 is SGHTA and CDR2 is FQGNSA in the germline V gene. Unmatched junction bases numbered 0, after V lost 0 bases and J lost 10 bases. This CDR3 has 13 amino acids. The CDR3 bases are TGTGCCAGCAGCTTAGCACTAGCGGGAGAGCAGTTCTTC. Encoded protein: CASSLALAGEQFF.

This rearrangement joins TRBV5-1 to TRBJ1-1; tentatively, D is TRBD1 (6 bases). The germline CDR1 and CDR2 sequences are SGHRS and YFSETQ. The CDR3 extends over 13 amino acids. Trimming stripped 0 bases from V and 8 bases from J, with 11 bases between. In nucleotides, the CDR3 is TGCGCCAGCAGCTTGGGGGCTACAGGGGAAGCTTTCTTT. Translating gives CASSLGATGEAFF.

V usage is TRBV6-5 and J usage is TRBJ2-2; unclear D gene. Germline CDR1 is MNHEY and CDR2 is SVGAGI. V was shortened by 10 bases and J by 0 bases, with 12 bases between the two germline ends. The CDR3 is made up of 14 amino acids. The CDR3 sequence: CATTRGTNTGELFF. CDR3 sequence (DNA): TGTGCCACCACCCGAGGCACGAACACCGGGGAGCTGTTTTTT.